These 22 T cell receptor beta chains share one sample of origin, sequenced in a study of Ad26.COV2.S vaccination and SARS-CoV-2 variants. The repertoire was sequenced with immunoSEQ multiplex PCR; TCRdb's copy has only in-frame clones and lacks some. Among about 250,000 clones, around nine tenths were seen once, and the ten largest hold nearly 3%. Treatment denoted: 15 to 20 received Ad26.COV2.S at low or high dose, single or two shots; 5 received placebo; per-sample allocation not given. Samples analyzed were those drawn on day 63 after the first vaccine or placebo injection. The specimen was peripheral blood, collected in a trial of Ad26.COV2.S vaccine versus placebo. The receptors derive from a person aged 18-65 years who received the Ad26.COV2.S COVID-19 vaccine or a placebo.

V is TRBV7-3 and J is TRBJ2-1; D might be TRBD2 (5 bases). The CDR3 is 12 residues long. Germline V gene sequence: CDR1 SGHTA, CDR2 FQGTGA. The V end lost 2 bases, the J end lost 12 bases, and 11 bases lay between the germline ends. The CDR3 nucleotides read TGTGCCAGCAGCTTAGTGGGGAGTGGGCAGTTCTTC. As protein: CASSLVGSGQFF.

This clone appeared a single time. The chain combines TRBV9 with TRBJ2-4, with 11 bases aligning to TRBD2. There are 17 residues in the CDR3. Germline V gives CDR1 SGDLS, CDR2 YYNGEE. The J segment lost 6 bases and the V segment lost 4 bases, leaving 12 bases of the junction unmatched. The CDR3 sequence: CASSPFDYGTSGNIQYF. Written as DNA, the CDR3 is TGTGCCAGCAGCCCCTTCGATTACGGGACTAGCGGAAACATTCAGTACTTC.

The genes are TRBV4-1 and TRBJ1-2; no reliable D call. This CDR3 is built from 16 residues. Germline values: CDR1 MGHRA, CDR2 YSYEKL. Trimming stripped 1 base from V and 5 bases from J, with 17 bases between. The CDR3 spells CASSQVVAGLRYGYTF. For the CDR3, the DNA is TGCGCCAGCAGCCAAGTCGTAGCAGGTCTAAGGTATGGCTACACCTTC.

V gene TRBV11-1 combines with J gene TRBJ2-4; a weak D match, TRBD2 (5 bases). This CDR3 has 14 amino acids. V dropped 5 bases and J dropped 2 bases, with 10 bases sitting between them. Germline V gene sequence: CDR1 SGHAT, CDR2 FQDESV (reference sequence). The CDR3 region has the DNA TGTGCCAGCAGCCCACCGGGATCCAAAAACATTCAGTACTTC. Protein: CASSPPGSKNIQYF.

This sequence joins TRBV7-8 and TRBJ1-3, with a possible D match to TRBD1 (6 bases). V lost 5 bases, J lost 7 bases, and 15 bases lay in between. The germline CDR1 and CDR2 sequences are SGHVS and FQNEAQ. The CDR3 totals 14 residues. Written as DNA, the CDR3 is TGTGCCAGCAGCCCTGGGGGCGGGGATAACACCATATATTTT. This codes for CASSPGGGDNTIYF.

The chain couples TRBV9 to TRBJ2-1, with D hard to call. V was clipped by 0 bases and J by 8 bases, with 12 bases between them. Per the germline V gene, CDR1 is SGDLS and CDR2 is YYNGEE. The CDR3 extends over 14 amino acids. The CDR3 region has the DNA TGTGCCAGCAGCGTAGTTGGTAGCCTATATGAGCAGTTCTTC. This translates into CASSVVGSLYEQFF.

The CDR3 coding sequence is TGTGCCACCCGGACAGGGCCTAATGAAAAACTGTTTTTT. Its translation: CATRTGPNEKLFF. The chain recombines TRBV12-3 or TRBV12-4 with TRBJ1-4; the match to TRBD1 covers 8 bases. This CDR3 has 13 amino acids. The V segment lost 10 bases and the J segment 3 bases; nucleotides outside the gene matches: 4.

CDR3 amino acids: CASSVVARVPSYEQYV. For the CDR3, the DNA is TGTGCCAGCAGCGTAGTCGCGAGGGTCCCTTCGTACGAGCAGTACGTC. This chain connects TRBV9 to TRBJ2-7; maybe TRBD2 (5 bases). The CDR3 is 16 amino acids. Germline values: CDR1 SGDLS, CDR2 YYNGEE. V was cut by 0 bases and J by 4 bases, with 17 bases left in between.

Only one count was recorded for this clone. This rearrangement joins TRBV6-5 to TRBJ2-2, with a possible D match to TRBD2 (5 bases). CDR1 and CDR2 from the germline V gene are MNHEY and SVGAGI. The V end was cut by 7 bases, the J end by 0 bases, with 12 bases between. The CDR3 is 15 amino acids. The DNA of the CDR3 is TGTGCCAGCAACTTGGACTCCGCGAACACCGGGGAGCTGTTTTTT. This encodes CASNLDSANTGELFF.

The chain couples TRBV18 to TRBJ2-3, with 14 nucleotides matching TRBD2. The CDR3 contains 17 residues. After removal of 2 bases from V and 3 bases from J, the junction contained 4 bases not matched to a gene. Germline-derived CDR1 and CDR2 are KGHSH and LQKENI. The CDR3 is CASSPMGTSGGTDTQYF. The CDR3 region has the DNA TGTGCCAGCTCACCAATGGGGACTAGCGGGGGAACAGATACGCAGTATTTT. Together with reference TRBV18 and TRBJ2-3, the CDR3 gives the full variable domain: NAGVMQNPRHLVRRRGQEARLRCSPMKGHSHVYWYRQLPEEGLKFMVYLQKENIIDESGMPKERFSAEFPKEGPSILRIQQVVRGDSAAYFCASSPMGTSGGTDTQYFGPGTRLTVL.

For this clone: This same CDR3 is encoded by further DNA sequences in the sample. The chain joins TRBV12-3 or TRBV12-4 to TRBJ1-2; TRBD1 is a possible D gene (6 bases). The CDR3 consists of 11 residues. The germline V and J ends were trimmed by 1 base and 11 bases, with 8 bases remaining between them. The CDR3 region is CASSLGGGYTF. CDR3 sequence (DNA): TGTGCCAGCAGTTTAGGAGGGGGGTACACCTTC.

V and J are TRBV19 and TRBJ2-1; unclear D gene. The CDR3 totals 14 residues. In germline, CDR1 is LNHDA, CDR2 SQIVND (reference sequence). Trimming took off 5 bases at V and 13 bases at J, with 21 bases between the two ends. The CDR3 region has the DNA TGTGCCAGTAGTTCTCTAGGTTTGCACTACGGTCAGTTCTTC. Translation gives CASSSLGLHYGQFF.

The chain links TRBV19 to TRBJ1-2; D unresolved. Trimming pared 4 bases from V and 2 bases from J, leaving 14 bases between. The CDR3 contains 15 residues. Germline V gene lookup returns CDR1 LNHDA and CDR2 SQIVND (reference sequence). For the CDR3, the DNA is TGTGCCAGTAGTAGCGGACGGCGGCCCAACTATGGCTACACCTTC. This translates into CASSSGRRPNYGYTF.

V and J are TRBV7-8 and TRBJ1-4; D may be TRBD1 (5 bases). From germline, CDR1 is SGHVS and CDR2 FQNEAQ. The CDR3 is made up of 15 amino acids. V was shortened by 5 bases and J by 4 bases, with 14 bases between the two germline ends. The CDR3 sequence: CASSRGRGVNEKLFF. Here the CDR3 DNA reads TGTGCCAGCAGCCGTGGGAGGGGCGTTAATGAAAAACTGTTTTTT. The entire variable domain, with the rest obtained from reference TRBV7-8 and TRBJ1-4, is as follows: GAGVSQSPRYKVAKRGQDVALRCDPISGHVSLFWYQQALGQGPEFLTYFQNEAQLDKSGLPSDRFFAERPEGSVSTLKIQRTQQEDSAVYLCASSRGRGVNEKLFFGSGTQLSVL.

This chain uses TRBV4-2 with TRBJ1-2, with no clear D. In germline, CDR1 is LGHNA, CDR2 YNFKEQ. V was shortened by 4 bases and J by 4 bases, with 7 bases between the two germline ends. The CDR3 is 12 residues long. The CDR3 region has the DNA TGTGCCAGCAGCCCGCCCAGCTATGGCTACACCTTC. Translated: CASSPPSYGYTF.

The CDR3 sequence: CASMTRGSGNTIYF. The CDR3 nucleotides read TGTGCCAGTATGACCAGGGGCTCTGGAAACACCATATATTTT. The gene calls are TRBV19 and TRBJ1-3, with D possibly matching TRBD1 (6 bases). Germline values: CDR1 LNHDA, CDR2 SQIVND (reference sequence). The germline V and J ends were trimmed by 7 bases and 0 bases, with 10 bases remaining between them. CDR3 length: 14 amino acids.

The gene calls are TRBV29-1 and TRBJ2-1; either TRBD1 or TRBD2 may fit D (5 bases each). V lost 6 bases and J lost 0, with 18 bases in between. The CDR3 covers 16 residues. Looked up from germline, CDR1 is SQVTM and CDR2 is ANQGSEA. CDR3 sequence: CSVVLPGTLSYNEQFF. As DNA, the CDR3 is TGCAGCGTGGTACTTCCCGGGACCCTCTCCTACAATGAGCAGTTCTTC.

The chain is built from TRBV5-1 and TRBJ1-3, with D maybe TRBD1 (6 bases). V lost 0 bases and J 4 bases, leaving 11 bases between the germline ends. Germline values: CDR1 SGHRS, CDR2 YFSETQ. This CDR3 contains 15 residues. The CDR3 spells CASSLEWGPGNTIYF. The CDR3 bases are TGCGCCAGCAGCTTGGAATGGGGGCCGGGAAACACCATATATTTT.

The V call is TRBV5-4, the J call TRBJ1-1; D uncertain. Germline CDR1 reads SGHNT; CDR2 reads YYREEE (reference sequence). V was clipped by 4 bases and J by 3 bases, with 16 bases between them. This CDR3 is 15 amino acids long. The CDR3 bases are TGTGCCAGCAGCGCCACGAACAGCATTTACACTGAAGCTTTCTTT. This codes for CASSATNSIYTEAFF.

The V and J genes are TRBV11-2 and TRBJ2-3; D unresolved. Between the trimmed V and J ends, which lost 4 bases and 0 bases, there was a span of 11 bases. CDR3 length equals 15 residues. Per germline, CDR1 SGHAT and CDR2 FQNNGV. The CDR3 DNA follows: TGTGCCAGCAGCTCCTTAATCCTGAGCACAGATACGCAGTATTTT. It yields the protein CASSSLILSTDTQYF.

V gene TRBV29-1 combines with J gene TRBJ1-2, with TRBD1 matching over 7 bases. Germline loops: CDR1 SQVTM, CDR2 ANQGSEA. V trimming: 5 bases; J trimming: 2 bases; junction bases outside the gene matches: 14. This CDR3 spans 16 amino acids. The CDR3 is CSVRLGTVFSNYGYTF. CDR3 DNA sequence: TGCAGCGTTAGGTTGGGGACAGTTTTCTCCAACTATGGCTACACCTTC.

CDR3 residues: CAWSVSRLALDGYTF. In nucleotides, the CDR3 is TGTGCCTGGAGTGTATCCCGGCTCGCGCTAGATGGCTACACCTTC. The chain carries TRBV30 and TRBJ1-2, with unresolved D. The CDR3 is 15 amino acids. Germline CDR1 GTSNPN, CDR2 SVGIG (reference sequence). The germline V and J ends were trimmed by 0 bases and 6 bases, with 17 bases remaining between them.